This is a list of T cell receptor beta chains from one sample in a study of T-cell reconstitution after alpha-beta-depleted transplantation in children. MiXCR, applied by TCRdb to the PCR reads, yields one record per CDR3 protein. The profile shows 400,000 to 500,000 distinct CDR3 sequences, roughly 10% of them singletons. This specimen was PBMCs from the stem cell graft donor, taken from the stem cell graft. Source of these receptors: a human donor who donated a stem cell graft to a child with acute myeloid leukemia. The CDR3 runs from the conserved cysteine through the conserved F or W. The D gene is left open where the match is weak. Only some rows state a clone size, as once, few, many or a class for expanded clones.

v_gene: TRBV20-1; j_gene: TRBJ2-7; d_gene: TRBD2; abundance: .; CDR3nt: TGCAGTGCTAGAGGGCGGGAGGGCCGGTACGAGCAGTACTTC; CDR3aa: CSARGREGRYEQYF
v_gene: TRBV5-1; j_gene: TRBJ2-1; d_gene: TRBD1; abundance: many; CDR3nt: TGCGCCAGCAGCTCGGCGGTCAGGGTGACAGGGGTAAATGAGCAGTTCTTC; CDR3aa: CASSSAVRVTGVNEQFF
v_gene: TRBV7-2; j_gene: TRBJ2-1; d_gene: .; abundance: few; CDR3nt: TGTGCCAGCAGCCCCCCCGCCGACAGGGAGCAGTTCTTC; CDR3aa: CASSPPADREQFF
v_gene: TRBV6-1; j_gene: TRBJ2-5; d_gene: .; abundance: .; CDR3nt: TGTGCCAGCAGGTGGGGGCGGAAAGAGACCCAGTACTTC; CDR3aa: CASRWGRKETQYF
v_gene: TRBV5-1; j_gene: TRBJ1-1; d_gene: .; abundance: many; CDR3nt: TGCGCCAGCAGCTTGGCCGAAGTCATGAACACTGAAGCTTTCTTT; CDR3aa: CASSLAEVMNTEAFF
v_gene: TRBV6-5; j_gene: TRBJ2-5; d_gene: .; abundance: .; CDR3nt: TGTGCCAGCAGTTACTCGGGCAACTTGAGGACCCAGTACTTC; CDR3aa: CASSYSGNLRTQYF
v_gene: TRBV5-1; j_gene: TRBJ1-2; d_gene: .; abundance: many; CDR3nt: TGCGCCAGCAGCTCGGACAGCCGTGAGGGCTACACCTTC; CDR3aa: CASSSDSREGYTF
v_gene: TRBV6-6; j_gene: TRBJ2-3; d_gene: .; abundance: few; CDR3nt: TGTGCCAGCAGCCGTAGCGGTGATCACACAGATACGCAGTATTTT; CDR3aa: CASSRSGDHTDTQYF
v_gene: TRBV14; j_gene: TRBJ1-4; d_gene: .; abundance: few; CDR3nt: TGTGCCAGCAGCCCAGGGGCGCGGAGCCTTAATGAAAAACTGTTTTTT; CDR3aa: CASSPGARSLNEKLFF
v_gene: TRBV20-1; j_gene: TRBJ1-6; d_gene: .; abundance: .; CDR3nt: TGCAGTGCTAGGGCACTGGATAATTCACCCCTCCACTTT; CDR3aa: CSARALDNSPLHF
v_gene: TRBV5-1; j_gene: TRBJ1-5; d_gene: .; abundance: .; CDR3nt: TGCGCCAGCAGCTTGGGGGCAGGCAGATCCCAGCCCCAGCATTTT; CDR3aa: CASSLGAGRSQPQHF
v_gene: TRBV4-1; j_gene: TRBJ1-4; d_gene: .; abundance: .; CDR3nt: TGCGCCAGCAGCCAACAGTGGGAAGGAGAAAAACTGTTTTTT; CDR3aa: CASSQQWEGEKLFF
v_gene: TRBV5-1; j_gene: TRBJ1-1; d_gene: TRBD1; abundance: many; CDR3nt: TGTGCCAGCAGTTTGACAGGGATGAACACTGAAGCTTTCTTT; CDR3aa: CASSLTGMNTEAFF
v_gene: TRBV4-2; j_gene: TRBJ2-7; d_gene: .; abundance: few; CDR3nt: TGTGCCAGCAGCCAAGATCGGCCTTCCTACGAGCAGTACTTC; CDR3aa: CASSQDRPSYEQYF
v_gene: TRBV6-1; j_gene: TRBJ2-7; d_gene: .; abundance: .; CDR3nt: TGTGCCAGCAGTCCCCGGGACTGGGGGCTAATAGAGCAGTACTTC; CDR3aa: CASSPRDWGLIEQYF
v_gene: TRBV2; j_gene: TRBJ1-4; d_gene: .; abundance: .; CDR3nt: TGTGCCAGCAGTAACAGCTTGGACGAAAAACTGTTTTTT; CDR3aa: CASSNSLDEKLFF
v_gene: TRBV20-1; j_gene: TRBJ1-6; d_gene: TRBD1; abundance: .; CDR3nt: TGCAGTGCTAGGGACAGGGAGTCACCCCTCCACTTT; CDR3aa: CSARDRESPLHF
v_gene: TRBV20-1; j_gene: TRBJ2-7; d_gene: TRBD2; abundance: .; CDR3nt: TGCAGTGCTCCCAGTAGCGGGACGGGCGAGCAGTACTTC; CDR3aa: CSAPSSGTGEQYF
v_gene: TRBV20-1; j_gene: TRBJ2-6; d_gene: .; abundance: .; CDR3nt: TGCAGTGCTAAGGCGAACTCTGGGGCCAACGTCCTGACTTTC; CDR3aa: CSAKANSGANVLTF
v_gene: TRBV11-2; j_gene: TRBJ1-1; d_gene: .; abundance: many; CDR3nt: TGTGCCAGCAGCCCCGGCGGGGGGACGAACACTGAAGCTTTCTTT; CDR3aa: CASSPGGGTNTEAFF
v_gene: TRBV7-2; j_gene: TRBJ2-3; d_gene: .; abundance: .; CDR3nt: TGTGCCAGCAGCTTAAGGCTAGCTTTAGCAGATACGCAGTATTTT; CDR3aa: CASSLRLALADTQYF
v_gene: TRBV5-6; j_gene: TRBJ1-1; d_gene: .; abundance: few; CDR3nt: TGTGCCAGCAGCTTTCTATTGACAGCAAACACTGAAGCTTTCTTT; CDR3aa: CASSFLLTANTEAFF
v_gene: TRBV5-1; j_gene: TRBJ2-7; d_gene: .; abundance: .; CDR3nt: TGCGCCAGCAGCTTGAATGACTACACCTACGAGCAGTACTTC; CDR3aa: CASSLNDYTYEQYF
v_gene: TRBV7-9; j_gene: TRBJ1-4; d_gene: .; abundance: many; CDR3nt: TGTGCCAGCAGCTTTGGACAGAATGAAAAACTGTTTTTT; CDR3aa: CASSFGQNEKLFF
v_gene: TRBV15; j_gene: TRBJ2-3; d_gene: .; abundance: .; CDR3nt: TGTGCCACCAGCAGAGTGCGGTCCGGGGTTGGCACAGATACGCAGTATTTT; CDR3aa: CATSRVRSGVGTDTQYF
v_gene: TRBV29-1; j_gene: TRBJ2-7; d_gene: TRBD2; abundance: few; CDR3nt: TGCAGCGTTGAAGCCAGCGGGAGCTCCTACGAGCAGTACTTC; CDR3aa: CSVEASGSSYEQYF
v_gene: TRBV10-3; j_gene: TRBJ2-5; d_gene: .; abundance: .; CDR3nt: TGTGCCATCGGGGATAAAGAGACCCATTACTTC; CDR3aa: CAIGDKETHYF
v_gene: TRBV6-1; j_gene: TRBJ1-2; d_gene: TRBD1; abundance: .; CDR3nt: TGTGCCAGCAGTCGGGACAGATCTAACTATGGCTACACCTTC; CDR3aa: CASSRDRSNYGYTF
v_gene: TRBV5-1; j_gene: TRBJ1-6; d_gene: TRBD1; abundance: .; CDR3nt: TGCGCCAGCAGCTTCGGAGAGAACAGGGGGTCACCCCTCCACTTT; CDR3aa: CASSFGENRGSPLHF
v_gene: TRBV14; j_gene: TRBJ1-6; d_gene: .; abundance: .; CDR3nt: TGTGCCAGCAGCCCCTGGACTAGTGGACCCCTCCACTTT; CDR3aa: CASSPWTSGPLHF
v_gene: TRBV11-2; j_gene: TRBJ2-3; d_gene: TRBD2; abundance: .; CDR3nt: TGTGCCAGCAGAAGGAGGAGCGGGGAAAGCACAGATACGCAGTATTTT; CDR3aa: CASRRRSGESTDTQYF
v_gene: TRBV4-1; j_gene: TRBJ2-1; d_gene: .; abundance: many; CDR3nt: TGCGCCAGCAGCCAAGATTTCCGGGGCTCCTACAATGAGCAGTTCTTC; CDR3aa: CASSQDFRGSYNEQFF
v_gene: TRBV29-1; j_gene: TRBJ2-7; d_gene: TRBD1; abundance: many; CDR3nt: TGCAGCGTTGCTCGGCCAGGGACAGGTTCGAAGGAGCAGTACTTC; CDR3aa: CSVARPGTGSKEQYF
v_gene: TRBV29-1; j_gene: TRBJ2-1; d_gene: .; abundance: few; CDR3nt: TGCAGCGTCTGGGGGGACTACAATGAGCAGTTCTTC; CDR3aa: CSVWGDYNEQFF
v_gene: TRBV4-3; j_gene: TRBJ2-3; d_gene: TRBD1; abundance: .; CDR3nt: TGCGCCAGCAGCCAAGATCGGGGACAGGCCACAGATACGCAGTATTTT; CDR3aa: CASSQDRGQATDTQYF
v_gene: TRBV4-1; j_gene: TRBJ1-2; d_gene: .; abundance: few; CDR3nt: TGCGCCAGCAGCTTGCGACCTGATCTAAACTATGGCTACACCTTC; CDR3aa: CASSLRPDLNYGYTF
v_gene: TRBV30; j_gene: TRBJ1-1; d_gene: .; abundance: .; CDR3nt: TGTGCCTGGATCTCGGTGCAGACGAACACTGAAGCTTTCTTT; CDR3aa: CAWISVQTNTEAFF
v_gene: TRBV29-1; j_gene: TRBJ2-7; d_gene: .; abundance: .; CDR3nt: TGCAGCGTGGGCGGGAACACCTACGAGCAGTACTTC; CDR3aa: CSVGGNTYEQYF
v_gene: TRBV20-1; j_gene: TRBJ1-6; d_gene: .; abundance: few; CDR3nt: TGCAGTGCGACCCCCGTAAACAGGGCGGGTTCACCCCTCCACTTT; CDR3aa: CSATPVNRAGSPLHF
v_gene: TRBV5-1; j_gene: TRBJ1-1; d_gene: .; abundance: few; CDR3nt: TGCGCCAGCAGGGGGGAAGGCACTGAAGCTTTCTTT; CDR3aa: CASRGEGTEAFF
v_gene: TRBV7-9; j_gene: TRBJ2-1; d_gene: .; abundance: few; CDR3nt: TGTGCCAGCAGCTTAGGGTCATACAACAATGAGCAGTTCTTC; CDR3aa: CASSLGSYNNEQFF
v_gene: TRBV5-1; j_gene: TRBJ1-2; d_gene: .; abundance: .; CDR3nt: TGCGCCAGCAGCCCGGGGGGGGAGCACCCAGGCTATGGCTACACCTTC; CDR3aa: CASSPGGEHPGYGYTF